This T cell receptor (beta chain) was identified in a study of spatial heterogeneity in lung cancer. Study as a whole: Mean representation of each unique TCR and UMI combination in the raw reads exceeded 9.5 occurrences. General study results and limits: There were more appearances of ubiquitous expanded tumor TCRs in blood at resection than at follow-up.

Individually, TCR cDNA molecules were each labelled with a unique molecular identifier. From the 5' RACE reads, TCRdb called clonotypes with MiXCR, one entry per CDR3 protein. The sample has some 53,000 distinct CDR3 sequences, around 6.7% seen once. Regarding time point: sample taken at primary tumor resection. Unsorted whole RNA of tumor, nontumor lung or frozen PBMC was sequenced. Patients with untreated early-stage non-small cell lung cancer, numbering 72, were the donors. The table lists this clonotype with many counts. The target antigen is unknown. The source was PBMCs, collected at surgery. This TCR came from a female donor with early-stage non-small cell lung cancer.

DNA for the CDR3: TGCAGCGCAGGGACAGGGGGCACCGGGGAGCTGTTTTTT. Its protein product is CSAGTGGTGELFF. This chain uses TRBV29-1 with TRBJ2-2; the match to TRBD1 covers 11 bases. Trimming cost V 7 bases and J 4 bases; bases outside gene matches: 2. The CDR3 is 13 residues long. Germline V gives CDR1 SQVTM, CDR2 ANQGSEA.